The 19 T cell receptor beta chains below all came from one sample that was sequenced in a study of a mutant IDH1 vaccine in newly diagnosed glioma. Described time point: baseline, week 1 (first vaccination visit). As for treatment: pre-vaccination baseline after standard-of-care therapy. The repertoire was sequenced with immunoSEQ multiplex PCR; TCRdb's copy has only in-frame clones and lacks some. The table includes 50,000 to 65,000 clones, 70% to 80% detected once. Sequencing was performed on PBMCs, taken from a glioma patient treated with radiotherapy, temozolomide or both. The receptors derive from a woman in her forties with glioma.

On this clone: Its ends do not fully match the called genes, so a read error is possible. The chain recombines TRBV7-7 with TRBJ2-7; the D is unclear. The CDR3 length is 13 residues. CDR1 and CDR2 from the germline V gene are SSHAT and FNYEAQ (reference sequence). The CDR3 bases are TGTGCTAGCAGCTTAAAGGTCAATGACGAGCAGTACTTC. Its translation is CASSLKVNDEQYF.

This sequence joins TRBV12-5 and TRBJ1-1; D possibly corresponds to TRBD1 (5 bases). With 6 bases removed from V and 4 bases from J, the gap between germline ends came to 12 bases. CDR3 length equals 13 residues. Germline CDR1 and CDR2: LGHNT and FRNRAP. This CDR3 reads CASGRERGTEAFF. The DNA of the CDR3 is TGTGCTAGTGGGCGGGAGAGGGGCACTGAAGCTTTCTTT.

The chain is built from TRBV6-1 and TRBJ1-2; D unclear. Trimming pared 4 bases from V and 5 bases from J, leaving 14 bases between. The length of the CDR3 is 14 residues. In germline, CDR1 is MNHNS, CDR2 SASEGT. CDR3 sequence reads: CASSAPQREYGYTF. The CDR3 coding sequence is TGTGCCAGCAGTGCCCCTCAAAGGGAGTATGGCTACACCTTC.

The CDR3 here is CASSSGRGSTDTQYF. DNA for the CDR3: TGTGCCAGCAGCTCAGGGCGGGGGAGCACAGATACGCAGTATTTT. V gene TRBV9 combines with J gene TRBJ2-3; TRBD2 agrees at 7 bases. This CDR3 region has 15 residues. CDR1 SGDLS and CDR2 YYNGEE come from the germline V gene. The V gene end was trimmed by 4 bases and the J gene end by 0 bases; junction bases not matched to a gene: 5.

The chain has TRBV9 and TRBJ2-5; D gene ambiguous. Germline V gene data show CDR1 as SGDLS and CDR2 as YYNGEE. Trimming stripped 1 base from V and 1 base from J, with 8 bases between. CDR3 length: 14 residues. CDR3 in DNA: TGTGCCAGCAGCGTAATCCCTAGCCAAGAGACCCAGTACTTC. The encoded protein is CASSVIPSQETQYF.

V usage is TRBV30 and J usage is TRBJ2-7, with 7 positions matching TRBD1. The junction had 6 bases not matched to a gene; V was cut back by 5 bases and J by 5 bases. The CDR3 is 12 residues long. Germline loops: CDR1 GTSNPN, CDR2 SVGIG (reference sequence). The CDR3 nucleotides read TGTGCCTGGGGGCGACAGGGTGACGAGCAGTACTTC. Translation gives CAWGRQGDEQYF.

The sample holds a few counts of this clone. The genes are TRBV25-1 and TRBJ1-2; D remains ambiguous. The germline CDR1 and CDR2 sequences are MGHDK and SYGVNS. The CDR3 totals 16 residues. Trimming pared 1 base from V and 2 bases from J, leaving 14 bases between. The CDR3 spells CASSESLGRLNYGYTF. The CDR3 DNA follows: TGTGCCAGCAGTGAATCATTAGGACGCCTCAACTATGGCTACACCTTC.

This chain joins TRBV4-2 and TRBJ1-2; TRBD1 is a possible D gene (5 bases). The CDR3 contains 18 residues. V was pared by 0 bases and J by 4 bases, with 21 bases between. The germline V gene has CDR1 LGHNA and CDR2 YNFKEQ. The CDR3: CASSQERTGTTLGYGYTF. CDR3 coding DNA: TGTGCCAGCAGCCAAGAAAGAACCGGGACCACTTTGGGCTATGGCTACACCTTC.

The V and J genes are TRBV9 and TRBJ1-4; unclear D gene. V was trimmed by 5 bases and J by 6 bases, leaving 11 bases between them. Germline V gives CDR1 SGDLS, CDR2 YYNGEE. The CDR3 runs 13 residues. In DNA, the CDR3 is TGTGCCAGCAGTGGAGCAAACGATGAAAAACTGTTTTTT. This sequence encodes CASSGANDEKLFF.

This chain connects TRBV5-1 to TRBJ2-3, with 10 bases lining up with TRBD2. The trim removed 3 bases at V and 4 bases at J, leaving 8 bases unmatched. The CDR3 spans 16 residues. Germline values: CDR1 SGHRS, CDR2 YFSETQ. Here the CDR3 reads CASSSTSGVVPDTQYF. In DNA form, the CDR3 reads TGCGCCAGCAGCTCCACTAGCGGGGTAGTACCAGATACGCAGTATTTT.

As DNA, the CDR3 is TGTGCCAGCAAAACGGGGCGCAGCAATCAGCCCCAGCATTTT. Translation gives CASKTGRSNQPQHF. V gene TRBV6-5 combines with J gene TRBJ1-5, with a weak D call TRBD1 (5 bases). Germline CDR1 reads MNHEY; CDR2 reads SVGAGI. The CDR3 covers 14 residues. Between the trimmed V and J ends, which lost 7 bases and 1 base, there was a span of 11 bases.

CDR3 sequence: CASSITDTQYF. The DNA for the CDR3 is TGTGCCAGCAGCATCACAGATACGCAGTATTTT. The chain couples TRBV7-2 to TRBJ2-3, with D uncertain. CDR3 length: 11 amino acids. In germline, CDR1 is SGHTA, CDR2 FQGNSA. Trimming stripped 5 bases from V and 2 bases from J, with 2 bases between.

The chain joins TRBV10-1 to TRBJ2-5, with D hard to call. This CDR3 contains 10 residues. With 8 bases removed from V and 5 bases from J, the gap between germline ends came to 6 bases. Germline V CDR1 and CDR2: WNHNN, SYGVQD (reference sequence). The CDR3 here is CASAGETQYF. As DNA, the CDR3 is TGCGCCAGCGCCGGGGAGACCCAGTACTTC.

This clone was seen a single time. The CDR3 region has the DNA TGCGCCAGCAGTGAGTCTTGGGGGGGACAGCGCAATGAGCAGTTCTTC. Translating it yields CASSESWGGQRNEQFF. The gene calls are TRBV10-1 and TRBJ2-1, with D possibly being TRBD1 or TRBD2 (7 bases each). CDR1 WNHNN and CDR2 SYGVQD come from the germline V gene (reference sequence). The CDR3 sequence is 16 residues long. Trimming took 0 bases from V and 6 from J, leaving 15 bases between them.

The chain's CDR3 is CASSLGGSGAFF. Written as DNA, the CDR3 is TGTGCCAGCAGCTTAGGAGGTTCGGGGGCTTTCTTT. The chain has TRBV11-2 and TRBJ1-1; D not certain. This CDR3 is built from 12 residues. The V end was cut by 1 base, the J end by 11 bases, with 11 bases between. From germline, CDR1 is SGHAT and CDR2 FQNNGV.

V gene TRBV27 combines with J gene TRBJ2-7, with D possibly being TRBD1 or TRBD2 (5 bases each). The germline V and J ends were trimmed by 6 bases and 7 bases, with 10 bases remaining between them. From germline, CDR1 is MNHEY and CDR2 SMNVEV (reference sequence). This CDR3 is built from 11 residues. The CDR3 reads CASSPGGEQYF. In DNA, the CDR3 is TGTGCCAGCAGCCCTGGGGGAGAGCAGTACTTC.

The gene calls are TRBV25-1 and TRBJ1-6; possible D gene TRBD1, 5 bases. Germline-derived CDR1 and CDR2 are MGHDK and SYGVNS. Trimming took 6 bases from V and 10 from J, leaving 13 bases between them. The CDR3 spans 13 residues. The CDR3 spells CASRNQGRSPLHF. CDR3 nucleotides: TGTGCCAGCAGAAACCAGGGAAGGTCACCCCTCCACTTT.

V usage is TRBV29-1 and J usage is TRBJ2-1; tentative D call: TRBD1 (6 bases). The germline gives CDR1 SQVTM, CDR2 ANQGSEA. V was clipped by 2 bases and J by 8 bases, with 16 bases between them. This CDR3 has 14 residues. The CDR3, as DNA: TGCAGCGTTGAATCTGCACGACACAGGGATGAGCAGTTCTTC. Protein: CSVESARHRDEQFF.

The V call is TRBV10-1, the J call TRBJ2-5; 7 bases line up with TRBD1. With V trimmed by 3 bases and J by 2 bases, 6 bases remained unmatched. Germline V gene data show CDR1 as WNHNN and CDR2 as SYGVQD (reference sequence). This CDR3 is built from 15 residues. CDR3 in DNA: TGCGCCAGCAGTGAAACAGGGGCTCCACAAGAGACCCAGTACTTC. Translated: CASSETGAPQETQYF.